A selection of T cell receptor beta chains follows, all from one sample in a study of shared clonotypes between healthy human individuals. The method was immunoSEQ multiplex PCR; TCRdb's version includes in-frame clones alone and lacks a portion of them. The table shows about 510,000 clones, with 79% occurring only once. Source material: PBMCs. All receptors derive from a woman aged 40-49 years in good health. Some clones in this sample may be carry-over from other donors' samples. The CDR3 runs from the conserved cysteine through the conserved F or W. Each record gives: D gene, J gene, V gene, clone size, CDR3 protein, CDR3 DNA. A D gene is named only where the DNA matches it firmly. The size entry is marked missing in some rows and otherwise reads once, few, many or a size class.

>NA|TRBJ2-7|TRBV7-9|NA
CASSLEMSVLSYEQYF
TGTGCCAGCAGCTTAGAGATGAGCGTCCTTTCTTACGAGCAGTACTTC
>NA|TRBJ2-2|TRBV6-9|NA
CANRGQRNTGELFF
TGTGCCAATAGAGGGCAGAGGAACACCGGGGAGCTGTTTTTT
>NA|TRBJ2-2|TRBV7-6|NA
CASSSSLAGGELFF
TGTGCCAGCAGCTCGTCTCTGGCGGGCGGGGAGCTGTTTTTT
>NA|TRBJ2-1|TRBV20-1|NA
CSATGSGEQFF
TGCAGTGCTACCGGGAGTGGTGAGCAGTTCTTC
>TRBD2|TRBJ2-1|TRBV2|NA
CASNIRLAGNEQFF
TGTGCCAGCAATATCCGACTAGCGGGAAATGAGCAGTTCTTC
>NA|TRBJ1-3|TRBV9|NA
CASSPRGSGNTIYF
TGTGCCAGCAGCCCCCGCGGCTCTGGAAACACCATATATTTT
>TRBD2|TRBJ2-3|TRBV19|once
CASTSGRSADTQYF
TGTGCCAGTACTAGCGGGAGGAGCGCAGATACGCAGTATTTT
>NA|TRBJ2-7|TRBV11-3|NA
CASSLDGSTAEQYF
TGTGCCAGCAGCTTAGACGGGAGTACGGCCGAGCAGTACTTC
>TRBD1|TRBJ1-1|TRBV18|NA
CASSPNRGHTEAFF
TGTGCCAGCTCACCGAACAGGGGTCACACTGAAGCTTTCTTT
>TRBD2|TRBJ2-5|TRBV2|NA
CASSVGLAGTRETQYF
TGTGCCAGCAGTGTAGGGCTAGCGGGAACAAGGGAGACCCAGTACTTC
>TRBD2|TRBJ2-7|TRBV28|NA
CASSPGLAGVSYEQYF
TGTGCCAGCAGCCCGGGACTAGCGGGGGTGTCCTACGAGCAGTACTTC
>NA|TRBJ2-7|TRBV28|NA
CASSLASAGSYEQYF
TGTGCCAGCAGTTTAGCGTCGGCGGGCTCCTACGAGCAGTACTTC
>NA|TRBJ2-7|TRBV30|NA
CACTGGVSYEQYF
TGTGCCTGCACAGGGGGGGTCTCCTACGAGCAGTACTTC
>NA|TRBJ1-1|TRBV25-1|NA
CASSPVGGRWTEAFF
TGTGCCAGCAGTCCGGTCGGGGGACGGTGGACTGAAGCTTTCTTT
>NA|TRBJ2-3|TRBV11-2|NA
CASSLDIATRNTQYF
TGTGCCAGCAGCTTAGATATCGCCACTCGCAATACGCAGTATTTT
>NA|TRBJ2-6|TRBV4-3|NA
CASSQDVVLGGGGANVLTF
TGCGCCAGCAGCCAAGATGTGGTCTTGGGGGGCGGTGGGGCCAACGTCCTGACTTTC
>TRBD2|TRBJ2-5|TRBV7-8|NA
CASSLVPGLAGGPFRETQYF
TGTGCCAGCAGCTTGGTCCCGGGACTAGCGGGAGGACCTTTCCGGGAGACCCAGTACTTC
>NA|TRBJ1-1|TRBV5-1|NA
CASSPLGNWDTEAFF
TGCGCCAGCAGCCCCCTCGGGAATTGGGACACTGAAGCTTTCTTT
>NA|TRBJ2-3|TRBV5-5|NA
CASSSGRLAGGNTDTQYF
TGTGCCAGCAGCTCGGGGAGGTTGGCGGGCGGGAACACAGATACGCAGTATTTT
>TRBD1|TRBJ1-4|TRBV7-2|once
CASSLGQGREKLFF
TGTGCCAGCAGCTTGGGACAGGGTAGGGAAAAACTGTTTTTT
>NA|TRBJ1-6|TRBV28|NA
CASAPAGNSPLHF
TGTGCCAGCGCACCCGCAGGGAATTCACCCCTCCACTTT
>TRBD2|TRBJ2-1|TRBV4-1|once
CASTPLAGGSNEQFF
TGCGCCAGCACGCCCCTGGCGGGAGGAAGCAATGAGCAGTTCTTC
>NA|TRBJ2-6|TRBV6-1|NA
CASSEWGGRAGANVLTF
TGTGCCAGCAGTGAATGGGGCGGTAGGGCTGGGGCCAACGTCCTGACTTTC
>TRBD2|TRBJ2-5|TRBV19|NA
CASSGSGSGETQYF
TGTGCCAGTAGTGGTAGCGGGAGCGGAGAGACCCAGTACTTC
>TRBD2|TRBJ2-7|TRBV27|NA
CASSLSHGGVEQYF
TGTGCCAGCAGTTTATCTCATGGGGGGGTTGAGCAGTACTTC
>NA|TRBJ2-1|TRBV20-1|NA
CSASKGNEQFF
TGCAGTGCTAGTAAGGGCAATGAGCAGTTCTTC
>NA|TRBJ2-1|TRBV28|NA
CASSLYDEQFF
TGTGCCAGCAGTTTATACGATGAGCAGTTCTTC
>TRBD1|TRBJ1-1|TRBV11-2|NA
CASSRQGASTEAFF
TGTGCCAGCAGTCGACAGGGGGCTAGCACTGAAGCTTTCTTT
>TRBD2|TRBJ2-2|TRBV27|NA
CASSQASGSIGELFF
TGTGCCAGCAGTCAAGCTAGCGGGAGCATCGGGGAGCTGTTTTTT
>NA|TRBJ1-3|TRBV7-6|NA
CASSYRTGAAGNTIYF
TGTGCCAGCAGCTACCGGACCGGGGCGGCTGGAAACACCATATATTTT
>NA|TRBJ2-7|TRBV29-1|NA
CSVDYGYEQYF
TGCAGCGTTGACTATGGCTACGAGCAGTACTTC
>NA|TRBJ2-2|TRBV11-3|NA
CASSRGFANTGELFF
TGTGCCAGCAGCCGGGGATTCGCGAACACCGGGGAGCTGTTTTTT
>NA|TRBJ1-2|TRBV25-1|NA
CASSESGLTPFYGYTF
TGTGCCAGCAGTGAATCCGGACTGACCCCATTCTATGGCTACACCTTC
>TRBD2|TRBJ2-1|TRBV6-1|NA
CASRTGTRFSNEQFF
TGTGCCAGCAGGACCGGGACTAGGTTTTCCAATGAGCAGTTCTTC
>TRBD1|TRBJ1-5|TRBV5-1|few
CASSQTGGYNQPQHF
TGCGCCAGCAGCCAGACAGGGGGATACAATCAGCCCCAGCATTTT